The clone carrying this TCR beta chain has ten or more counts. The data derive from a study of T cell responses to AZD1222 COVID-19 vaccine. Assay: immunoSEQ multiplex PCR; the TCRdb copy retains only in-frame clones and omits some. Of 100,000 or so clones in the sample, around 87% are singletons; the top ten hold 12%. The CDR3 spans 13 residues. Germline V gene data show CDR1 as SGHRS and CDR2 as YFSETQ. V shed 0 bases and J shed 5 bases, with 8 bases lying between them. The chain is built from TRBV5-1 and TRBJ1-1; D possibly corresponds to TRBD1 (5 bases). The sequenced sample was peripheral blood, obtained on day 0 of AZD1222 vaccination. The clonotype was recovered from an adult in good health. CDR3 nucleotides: TGCGCCAGCAGCTTGGAGGGGTGGACTGAAGCTTTCTTT. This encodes CASSLEGWTEAFF. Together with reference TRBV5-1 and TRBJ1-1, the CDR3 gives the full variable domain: KAGVTQTPRYLIKTRGQQVTLSCSPISGHRSVSWYQQTPGQGLQFLFEYFSETQRNKGNFPGRFSGRQFSNSRSEMNVSTLELGDSALYLCASSLEGWTEAFFGQGTRLTVV.